The 8 T cell receptor beta chains below were found in one sample sequenced in a study of OX40 agonist ivuxolimab in advanced cancers. Assay: immunoSEQ multiplex PCR; the TCRdb copy retains only in-frame clones and omits some. This table has fewer than 14,000 clones, around 70% appearing once. The sequences come from CD4+ or CD8+ T cells sorted from blood, collected in a trial of the OX40 agonist ivuxolimab. These receptors came from an adult with an advanced solid tumor such as melanoma, head and neck, liver or kidney cancer.

The rearrangement joins TRBV11-2 to TRBJ1-2; perhaps TRBD1 as D (6 bases). Looked up from germline, CDR1 is SGHAT and CDR2 is FQNNGV. Trimming took off 2 bases at V and 4 bases at J, with 17 bases between the two ends. This CDR3 has 16 amino acids. Written as DNA, the CDR3 is TGTGCCAGCAGCTTAACCGGACAGAGGGCTATCTATGGCTACACCTTC. Residues: CASSLTGQRAIYGYTF.

The chain combines TRBV15 with TRBJ2-4; D is ambiguous. Trimming removed 0 bases from V and 1 base from J, with 7 bases in between. This CDR3 contains 15 residues. Looked up from germline, CDR1 is LNHNV and CDR2 is YYDKDF (reference sequence). CDR3 in DNA: TGTGCCACCAGCAGAGATTCAGTCGCCAAAAACATTCAGTACTTC. Translation: CATSRDSVAKNIQYF.

V usage is TRBV29-1 and J usage is TRBJ2-7, with D perhaps matching TRBD1 or TRBD2 (5 bases each). Germline V lookup: CDR1 SQVTM, CDR2 ANQGSEA. The CDR3 contains 13 residues. V was shortened by 6 bases and J by 2 bases, with 14 bases between the two germline ends. CDR3 nucleotide sequence: TGCAGCGTGGCCGGGACCCTAACCTACGAGCAGTACTTC. Translated: CSVAGTLTYEQYF.

The chain combines TRBV19 with TRBJ1-5; no reliable D call. The CDR3 totals 14 residues. Germline CDR1 reads LNHDA; CDR2 reads SQIVND (reference sequence). V was cut by 1 base and J by 5 bases, with 9 bases left in between. The CDR3 nucleotides read TGTGCCAGTAGTATAGGCAACTTGGATCAGCCCCAGCATTTT. Its translation is CASSIGNLDQPQHF. Using reference TRBV19 and TRBJ1-5 for the parts outside the CDR3, the full variable domain is DGGITQSPKYLFRKEGQNVTLSCEQNLNHDAMYWYRQDPGQGLRLIYYSQIVNDFQKGDIAEGYSVSREKKESFPLTVTSAQKNPTAFYLCASSIGNLDQPQHFGDGTRLSIL.

The CDR3 DNA is TGTGCCAGCAGCCAAGGATCTAGCGGGTTTAATGAGCAGTTCTTC. This gives the protein CASSQGSSGFNEQFF. J is TRBJ2-1 and V is TRBV14; TRBD2 aligns across 8 bases. After removal of 1 base from V and 7 bases from J, the junction contained 6 bases not matched to a gene. Germline CDR1 SGHDN, CDR2 FVKESK. This CDR3 comprises 15 residues.

The chain links TRBV4-1 to TRBJ1-4; D is possibly TRBD1 (5 bases). The CDR3 spans 15 residues. V lost 2 bases and J lost 10, with 17 bases in between. The germline CDR1 and CDR2 sequences are MGHRA and YSYEKL. In DNA, the CDR3 is TGCGCCAGCAGCCAACAGGGAGACCAACGAGGAAAACTGTTTTTT. Translated, it gives CASSQQGDQRGKLFF.

J is TRBJ2-5 and V is TRBV13; 12 bases align to TRBD2. The end of the DNA is better explained by TRBJ2-7, so the J call may be wrong. Germline V gene lookup returns CDR1 PRHDT and CDR2 FYEKMQ (reference sequence). The CDR3 has 15 residues. CDR3 protein: CASSPGLAGSYEQYF. As DNA, the CDR3 is TGTGCCAGCAGCCCCGGACTAGCGGGATCCTACGAGCAGTACTTC.

This chain uses TRBV13 with TRBJ2-7; 10 positions match TRBD1. The CDR3 has 15 amino acids. CDR1 PRHDT and CDR2 FYEKMQ come from the germline V gene (reference sequence). Trimming cost V 5 bases and J 6 bases; bases outside gene matches: 10. The DNA of the CDR3 is TGTGCCAGCAGCATCGGGACAGGGGTCCACCTCGAGCAGTACTTC. Its protein product is CASSIGTGVHLEQYF.